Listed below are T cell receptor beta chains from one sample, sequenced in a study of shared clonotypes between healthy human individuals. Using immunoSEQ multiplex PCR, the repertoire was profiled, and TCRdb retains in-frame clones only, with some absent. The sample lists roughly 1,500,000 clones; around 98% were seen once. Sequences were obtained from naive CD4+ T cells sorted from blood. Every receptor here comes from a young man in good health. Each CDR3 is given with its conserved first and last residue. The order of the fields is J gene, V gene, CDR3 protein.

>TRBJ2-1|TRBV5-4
CASSLGSGSYNEQFF
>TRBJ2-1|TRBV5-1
CASSGTGSLKNEQFF
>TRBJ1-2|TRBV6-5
CASTEGSSYGYTF
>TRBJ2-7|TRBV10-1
CASSAGTGYEQYF
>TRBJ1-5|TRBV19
CASSIRVLQPQHF
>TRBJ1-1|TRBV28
CASRGDSTLDTEAFF
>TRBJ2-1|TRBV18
CASSHLAGRYYNEQFF
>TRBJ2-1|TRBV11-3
CASSLASWRDNEQFF
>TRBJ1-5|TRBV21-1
CASSKSTAGMEVNQPQHF
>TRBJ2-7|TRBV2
CASSTSREGVYEQYF
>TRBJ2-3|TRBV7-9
CASSFGTDTQYF
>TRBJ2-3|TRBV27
CASSYVAGAADTQYF
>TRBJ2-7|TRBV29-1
CSVGTGRIYEQYF
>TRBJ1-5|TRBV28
CASRTPGQGNQPQHF
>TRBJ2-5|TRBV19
CASSRILAGGFGETQYF
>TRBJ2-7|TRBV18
CASSPTVPGEQYF
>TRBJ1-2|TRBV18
CASSPDLGYSYTF
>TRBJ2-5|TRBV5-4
CASSRGGQETQYF
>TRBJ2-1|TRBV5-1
CASCQTLGSEQFF
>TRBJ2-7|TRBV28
CASSQGTYEQYF
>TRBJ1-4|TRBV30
CAWGTGAREKLFF
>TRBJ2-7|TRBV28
CASSSDTLAHEQYF